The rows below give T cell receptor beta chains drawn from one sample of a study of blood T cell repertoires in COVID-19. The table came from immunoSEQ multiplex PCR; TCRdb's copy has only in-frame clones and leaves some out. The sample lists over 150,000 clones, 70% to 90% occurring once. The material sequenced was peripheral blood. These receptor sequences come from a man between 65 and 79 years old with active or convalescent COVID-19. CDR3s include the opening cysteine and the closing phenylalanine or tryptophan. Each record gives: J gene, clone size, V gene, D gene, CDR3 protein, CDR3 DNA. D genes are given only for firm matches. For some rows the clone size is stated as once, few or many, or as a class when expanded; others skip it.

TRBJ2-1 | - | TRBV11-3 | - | CASSLNTYNEQFF | TGTGCCAGCAGCTTAAATACTTACAATGAGCAGTTCTTC
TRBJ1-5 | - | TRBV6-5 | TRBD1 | CASSRDSLAQPQHF | TGTGCCAGCAGTCGGGACAGCTTGGCTCAGCCCCAGCATTTT
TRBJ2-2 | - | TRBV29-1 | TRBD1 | CSVGQGQNTGELFF | TGCAGCGTTGGACAGGGACAAAACACCGGGGAGCTGTTTTTT
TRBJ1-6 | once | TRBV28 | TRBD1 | CASRTGTGSSPLHF | TGTGCCAGCAGAACCGGGACAGGGTCTTCACCCCTCCACTTT
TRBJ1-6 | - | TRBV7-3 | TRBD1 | CASSLVGGADSPLHF | TGTGCCAGCAGCTTAGTAGGGGGCGCCGATTCACCCCTCCACTTT
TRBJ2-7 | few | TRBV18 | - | CASSPRGSSSYEQYF | TGTGCCAGCTCACCAAGGGGTTCCAGCTCCTACGAGCAGTACTTC
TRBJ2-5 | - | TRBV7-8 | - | CASSRRRQETQYF | TGTGCCAGCAGCCGACGGAGGCAAGAGACCCAGTACTTC
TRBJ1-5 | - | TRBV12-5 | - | CASGLGYSNQPQHF | TGTGCTAGTGGTTTGGGTTATAGCAATCAGCCCCAGCATTTT
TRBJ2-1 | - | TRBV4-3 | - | CASSQEVARTYNEQFF | TGCGCCAGCAGCCAAGAGGTAGCTAGAACCTACAATGAGCAGTTCTTC
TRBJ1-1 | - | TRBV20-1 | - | CSARPSDLAFF | TGCAGTGCCCGACCGTCGGACTTGGCTTTCTTT
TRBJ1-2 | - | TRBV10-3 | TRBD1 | CAISQQGAGGYTF | TGTGCCATCAGTCAACAGGGGGCAGGTGGCTACACCTTC
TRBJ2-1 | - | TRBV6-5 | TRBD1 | CASSSGQGAMNEQFF | TGTGCCAGCAGTTCGGGACAGGGGGCTATGAATGAGCAGTTCTTC
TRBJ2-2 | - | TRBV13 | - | CASSQSGQVYGGELFF | TGTGCCAGCAGCCAGTCAGGGCAGGTGTATGGCGGGGAGCTGTTTTTT
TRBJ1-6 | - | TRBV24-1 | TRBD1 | CATSTGGHSPLHF | TGTGCCACCTCGACAGGGGGCCATTCACCCCTCCACTTT
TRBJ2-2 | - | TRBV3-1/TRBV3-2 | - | CASSPQVNTGELFF | TGTGCCAGCAGCCCGCAGGTGAACACCGGGGAGCTGTTTTTT
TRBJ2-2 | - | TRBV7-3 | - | CASSLGAPRDTGELFF | TGTGCCAGCAGCTTGGGGGCCCCCCGGGACACCGGGGAGCTGTTTTTT
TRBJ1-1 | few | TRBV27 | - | CASRNQGYVNTEAFF | TGTGCCAGCAGGAATCAGGGGTACGTGAACACTGAAGCTTTCTTT
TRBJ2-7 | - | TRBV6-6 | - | CASSYSRPPRANEQYF | TGTGCCAGCAGTTACTCGAGGCCCCCCCGCGCGAACGAGCAGTACTTC
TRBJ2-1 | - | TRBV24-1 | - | CATSAPKMDSSYNEQFF | TGTGCCACCAGTGCTCCTAAAATGGACAGTAGCTACAATGAGCAGTTCTTC
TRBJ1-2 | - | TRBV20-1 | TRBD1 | CSASVPRQGSDGYTF | TGCAGTGCTAGTGTCCCCCGACAGGGTAGCGATGGCTACACCTTC